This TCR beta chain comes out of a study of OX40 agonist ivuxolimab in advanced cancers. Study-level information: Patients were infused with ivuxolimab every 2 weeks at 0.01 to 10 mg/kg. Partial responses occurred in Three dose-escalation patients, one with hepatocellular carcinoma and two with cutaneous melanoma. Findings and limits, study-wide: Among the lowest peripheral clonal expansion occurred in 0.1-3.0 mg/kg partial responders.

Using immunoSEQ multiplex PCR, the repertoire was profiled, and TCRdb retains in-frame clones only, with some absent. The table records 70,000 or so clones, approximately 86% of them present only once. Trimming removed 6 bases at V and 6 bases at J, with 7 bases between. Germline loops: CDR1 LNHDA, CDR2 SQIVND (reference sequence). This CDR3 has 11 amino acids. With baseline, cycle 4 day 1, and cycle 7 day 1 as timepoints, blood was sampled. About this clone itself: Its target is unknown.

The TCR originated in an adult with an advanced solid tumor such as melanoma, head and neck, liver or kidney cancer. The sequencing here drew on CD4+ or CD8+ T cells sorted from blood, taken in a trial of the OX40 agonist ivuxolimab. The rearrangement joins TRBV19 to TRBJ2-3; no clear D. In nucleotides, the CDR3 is TGTGCCAGTAGACAAGGGGATACGCAGTATTTT. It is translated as CASRQGDTQYF.